One T cell receptor (beta chain) is described in this entry. Antigen: not known. Excluded were patients with other autoimmune diseases, uncontrolled infections, pregnancy or lactation. It was from 8.5 to 10 ml of fresh peripheral blood that the PBMCs came. Germline values: CDR1 SQVTM, CDR2 ANQGSEA. Trimming removed 4 bases from V and 2 bases from J, with 9 bases in between. This CDR3 is 12 amino acids long. This entry comes from a study of Graves' ophthalmopathy and Graves' hyperthyroidism. Study as a whole: Ahead of any treatment, peripheral blood was obtained at the initial diagnosis.

Beta-chain TCR CDR3 regions were amplified from RNA transcripts. The first-round RT-PCR employed HTBI primers together with the Qiagen OneStep RT-PCR kit. A multiplex PCR was then performed as the second round. TCRdb fed the multiplex PCR reads into MiXCR, producing one record per CDR3 protein. The sample has around 400,000 distinct CDR3 sequences, approximately 21% seen once. Study findings and constraints: Most expanded thyroid clonotypes above 0.001 frequency also appeared in blood.

The chain combines TRBV29-1 with TRBJ2-7; D remains ambiguous. What was sequenced was peripheral blood. The source of this sequence is a woman aged 18-30 years with stable Graves' hyperthyroidism. The CDR3 bases are TGCAGCGTTGCTGTGGCCACCTACGAGCAGTACTTC. This codes for CSVAVATYEQYF.